The next 28 T cell receptor beta chains were all read from a single sample in a study of neurological immune-mediated disorders. TCRdb independently ran MiXCR on the 5' RACE reads; one entry per CDR3 protein. Among approximately 82,000 distinct CDR3 sequences listed, approximately 13% were seen once. Time point: longitudinal time-point 2. Sequencing was carried out using PBMCs. The receptors come from a female donor with HTLV-1-associated myelopathy (HAM/TSP).

This clonotype has ten or more counts. The rearrangement links TRBV5-1 to TRBJ2-2, with no clear D. Trimming removed 1 base from V and 3 bases from J, with 10 bases in between. Germline CDR1 and CDR2: SGHRS and YFSETQ. The CDR3 extends over 15 amino acids. This CDR3 reads CASSLLRKDTGELFF. CDR3 in DNA: TGCGCCAGCAGCTTGTTAAGGAAAGACACCGGGGAGCTGTTTTTT.

This clonotype was picked up many times. As DNA, the CDR3 is TGTGCCAGCAGCCCCCTAACGCAACTCACAGATACGCAGTATTTT. Its translation: CASSPLTQLTDTQYF. V and J are TRBV7-6 and TRBJ2-3; D not resolved. V lost 5 bases and J 2 bases, leaving 14 bases between the germline ends. The germline V gene has CDR1 SGHVS and CDR2 FNYEAQ. The CDR3 loop spans 15 amino acids.

This clonotype was recorded at least ten times. The V and J genes are TRBV7-2 and TRBJ2-7; tentative D call: TRBD1 (6 bases). CDR3 length equals 14 residues. Germline CDR1 reads SGHTA; CDR2 reads FQGNSA. Trimming took 3 bases from V and 1 from J, leaving 10 bases between them. CDR3 nucleotides: TGTGCCAGCAGCTTCCGGGACACTTCCTACGAGCAGTACTTC. Protein: CASSFRDTSYEQYF. The full variable domain, completed using reference TRBV7-2 and TRBJ2-7, is GAGVSQSPSNKVTEKGKDVELRCDPISGHTALYWYRQSLGQGLEFLIYFQGNSAPDKSGLPSDRFSAERTGGSVSTLTIQRTQQEDSAVYLCASSFRDTSYEQYFGPGTRLTVT.

This clonotype appeared many times. The rearrangement uses TRBV5-1 and TRBJ2-5; 8 bases are shared with TRBD2. Unmatched junction bases numbered 7, after V lost 1 base and J lost 2 bases. The germline CDR1 and CDR2 sequences are SGHRS and YFSETQ. The length of the CDR3 is 16 residues. The CDR3 region is CASSLFRSGGQETQYF. DNA for the CDR3: TGCGCCAGCAGCTTGTTTCGGAGCGGGGGACAAGAGACCCAGTACTTC. The full variable domain, rest sourced from reference TRBV5-1 and TRBJ2-5, is KAGVTQTPRYLIKTRGQQVTLSCSPISGHRSVSWYQQTPGQGLQFLFEYFSETQRNKGNFPGRFSGRQFSNSRSEMNVSTLELGDSALYLCASSLFRSGGQETQYFGPGTRLLVL.

This clonotype has a count of ten or more. This chain joins TRBV5-1 and TRBJ2-3, with D unclear. Germline CDR1 and CDR2: SGHRS and YFSETQ. The CDR3 consists of 13 residues. V lost 3 bases to trimming and J lost 0 bases, with 5 bases between them. CDR3: CASSSLSTDTQYF. Written as DNA, the CDR3 is TGCGCCAGCAGCTCCCTGAGCACAGATACGCAGTATTTT. Together with reference TRBV5-1 and TRBJ2-3, the CDR3 gives the full variable domain: KAGVTQTPRYLIKTRGQQVTLSCSPISGHRSVSWYQQTPGQGLQFLFEYFSETQRNKGNFPGRFSGRQFSNSRSEMNVSTLELGDSALYLCASSSLSTDTQYFGPGTRLTVL.

This clonotype was recorded at least ten times. This sequence joins TRBV5-1 and TRBJ2-5, with 9 bases aligning to TRBD1. CDR3 size: 15 residues. V was pared by 4 bases and J by 5 bases, with 9 bases of the junction left unmatched. CDR1 is SGHRS, CDR2 YFSETQ, per germline. CDR3 residues: CASSRTAGTGETQYF. The CDR3, as DNA: TGCGCCAGCAGCCGGACGGCTGGGACAGGGGAGACCCAGTACTTC.

Many counts were recorded for this clonotype. This chain connects TRBV20-1 to TRBJ2-7; 10 nucleotides align to TRBD2. Per germline, CDR1 DFQATT and CDR2 SNEGSKA (reference sequence). J lost 5 bases, V lost 6 bases, and 10 bases had no gene match. CDR3 length: 14 residues. The CDR3 DNA sequence: TGCAGTGCCCAGACCCTAGCGGGGGCCCACGAGCAGTACTTC. It is translated as CSAQTLAGAHEQYF.

The chain is built from TRBV4-2 and TRBJ2-7, with 11 bases matching TRBD2. The CDR3 covers 19 residues. V lost 2 bases to trimming and J lost 0 bases; unmatched junction nucleotides: 12. CDR1 is LGHNA and CDR2 is YNFKEQ in the germline V gene. Written as DNA, the CDR3 is TGTGCCAGCAGCCAAAGGAATAAACTAGCGGGGGCTTGCTCCTACGAGCAGTACTTC. It codes for CASSQRNKLAGACSYEQYF.

This clonotype showed up many times. This rearrangement joins TRBV10-2 to TRBJ2-1; D unclear. The CDR3 contains 14 residues. V was clipped by 3 bases and J by 5 bases, with 11 bases between them. Germline CDR1 WSHSY, CDR2 SAAADI. CDR3 DNA: TGCGCCAGCAGTGATCGACTGGATGACAATGAGCAGTTCTTC. It translates to CASSDRLDDNEQFF.

As to this clonotype: A much larger clone sits a single nucleotide away, making a read error possible. This CDR3 reads CVSSRTGTEAFF. The CDR3 DNA sequence: TGTGTCAGCAGTCGGACAGGCACTGAAGCTTTCTTT. The V gene is TRBV28, the J gene TRBJ1-1; 7 positions agree with TRBD1. This CDR3 spans 12 amino acids. Germline lookup yields CDR1 MDHEN and CDR2 SYDVKM.

This clonotype was seen ten or more times. The chain couples TRBV12-3 or TRBV12-4 to TRBJ1-2; no definite D call. CDR3 size: 12 residues. The V and J ends lost 5 bases and 1 base respectively, with 5 bases between them. CDR3 protein: CASSPVNYGYTF. The CDR3 DNA is TGTGCCAGCAGTCCAGTTAACTATGGCTACACCTTC.

This clonotype has a count of ten or more. This chain uses TRBV5-1 with TRBJ2-1, with 8 positions matching TRBD1. There are 17 residues in the CDR3. J lost 5 bases, V lost 0 bases, and 10 bases had no gene match. Germline CDR1 is SGHRS and CDR2 is YFSETQ. The CDR3 loop reads CASSLVPTGVGDNEQFF. The DNA of the CDR3 is TGCGCCAGCAGCTTGGTTCCGACAGGGGTTGGCGACAATGAGCAGTTCTTC.

This clonotype was counted many times. The chain links TRBV4-2 to TRBJ2-1; 8 bases agree with TRBD2. Germline loops: CDR1 LGHNA, CDR2 YNFKEQ. After removal of 6 bases from V and 3 bases from J, the junction contained 10 bases not matched to a gene. This CDR3 comprises 16 residues. In DNA form, the CDR3 reads TGTGCCAGCAGTCTCCGGGGAGCGGGGGACTACAATGAGCAGTTCTTC. It encodes CASSLRGAGDYNEQFF.

The V gene is TRBV7-2, the J gene TRBJ2-5, with D perhaps matching TRBD2 (6 bases). Trimming removed 3 bases from V and 2 bases from J, with 10 bases in between. CDR3 length: 14 residues. The germline CDR1 and CDR2 sequences are SGHTA and FQGNSA. The DNA for the CDR3 is TGTGCCAGCAGCTTCGCGGGGCGGCAAGAGACCCAGTACTTC. It translates to CASSFAGRQETQYF.

This clonotype was observed at least ten times. This chain links TRBV7-2 with TRBJ2-3, with no clear D. Trimming took off 6 bases at V and 4 bases at J, with 14 bases between the two ends. The CDR3 consists of 14 residues. The germline gives CDR1 SGHTA, CDR2 FQGNSA. The CDR3 nucleotides are TGTGCCAGCAGTATGAAAACGGGCTCAGATACGCAGTATTTT. Encoded protein: CASSMKTGSDTQYF.

This sequence joins TRBV28 and TRBJ2-7; TRBD2 might be the D (6 bases). Trimming removed 9 bases at V and 3 bases at J, with 18 bases between. Germline-derived CDR1 and CDR2 are MDHEN and SYDVKM. The CDR3 consists of 14 residues. The CDR3 DNA reads TGTGCCAGTGTAGGACCGGGACTGGACTACGAGCAGTACTTC. Translated: CASVGPGLDYEQYF.

This clonotype was observed at least ten times. J is TRBJ2-4 and V is TRBV7-8; D remains ambiguous. Germline values: CDR1 SGHVS, CDR2 FQNEAQ. V shed 5 bases and J shed 7 bases, with 9 bases lying between them. The CDR3 loop spans 12 amino acids. The CDR3 DNA is TGTGCCAGCAGCCGCCAAGGGAACATTCAGTACTTC. Translating gives CASSRQGNIQYF.

This clonotype was detected ten times or more. The rearrangement links TRBV24-1 to TRBJ1-1; the D is unclear. The CDR3 contains 13 residues. The germline V gene has CDR1 KGHDR and CDR2 SFDVKD. Trimming took off 3 bases at V and 4 bases at J, with 8 bases between the two ends. DNA of the CDR3: TGTGCCACCAGTGATCCCTATAGCACTGAAGCTTTCTTT. Translating it yields CATSDPYSTEAFF.

In this sample, this clonotype turned up a few times. The J gene is TRBJ2-6, the V gene TRBV5-1; D could derive from TRBD1 or TRBD2 (7 bases each). CDR1 is SGHRS and CDR2 is YFSETQ in the germline V gene. Trimming took off 4 bases at V and 2 bases at J, with 13 bases between the two ends. The CDR3 contains 16 residues. This CDR3 reads CASSLQGGTGANVLTF. CDR3 DNA sequence: TGCGCCAGCAGCCTGCAGGGGGGGACTGGGGCCAACGTCCTGACTTTC.

This clonotype has at least ten counts. V gene TRBV5-6 combines with J gene TRBJ1-5, with 7 bases fitting TRBD1. Trimming cost V 3 bases and J 0 bases; bases outside gene matches: 9. The CDR3 loop spans 17 amino acids. In germline, CDR1 is SGHDT, CDR2 YYEEEE. As DNA, the CDR3 is TGTGCCAGCAGCTCCTTACAGGGGAGGTATAGCAATCAGCCCCAGCATTTT. The encoded protein is CASSSLQGRYSNQPQHF.

At least ten counts were recorded for this clonotype. This rearrangement joins TRBV25-1 to TRBJ2-1; a weak D match, TRBD2 (6 bases). There are 14 residues in the CDR3. The germline V gene encodes CDR1 MGHDK and CDR2 SYGVNS. V gave up 6 bases and J gave up 4 bases, with 13 bases separating them. The CDR3 DNA is TGTGCCAGCAGCCCGGGAGATCGTTACAATGAGCAGTTCTTC. It codes for CASSPGDRYNEQFF.

In its sample, this clonotype was seen many times. This chain links TRBV7-9 with TRBJ2-5, with D tentatively TRBD1 or TRBD2 (6 bases each). CDR1 and CDR2 (germline): SEHNR, FQNEAQ (reference sequence). V lost 4 bases, J lost 2 bases, and 17 bases lay in between. This CDR3 has 16 residues. The CDR3 loop reads CASSSSGGRAQETQYF. Written as DNA, the CDR3 is TGTGCCAGCAGCTCCTCCGGGGGCAGGGCTCAAGAGACCCAGTACTTC. Based on the CDR3 plus reference TRBV7-9 and TRBJ2-5, the full variable domain is DTGVSQNPRHKITKRGQNVTFRCDPISEHNRLYWYRQTLGQGPEFLTYFQNEAQLEKSRLLSDRFSAERPKGSFSTLEIQRTEQGDSAMYLCASSSSGGRAQETQYFGPGTRLLVL.

This clonotype has at least ten counts. J is TRBJ2-7 and V is TRBV5-1; D call uncertain. The CDR3 has 15 amino acids. With 0 bases removed from V and 2 bases from J, the gap between germline ends came to 12 bases. Germline V gives CDR1 SGHRS, CDR2 YFSETQ. CDR3 loop: CASSLVGYGAYEQYF. The CDR3 DNA is TGCGCCAGCAGCTTGGTTGGGTATGGGGCCTACGAGCAGTACTTC.

This clonotype was seen at least ten times. The V gene is TRBV12-5, the J gene TRBJ2-1, with D possibly called TRBD1 or TRBD2 (6 bases each). V lost 6 bases to trimming and J lost 2 bases, with 11 bases between them. Germline-derived CDR1 and CDR2 are LGHNT and FRNRAP. The CDR3 has 14 amino acids. The CDR3 DNA sequence: TGTGCTAGTGGGGGAGGACAGACCTACAATGAGCAGTTCTTC. Amino acid sequence: CASGGGQTYNEQFF.

V gene TRBV6-6 combines with J gene TRBJ1-5; tentatively, D is TRBD1 (5 bases). Trimming left V 5 bases short and J 7 bases short, with 18 bases between. The CDR3 runs to 15 residues. Germline V lookup: CDR1 MNHNY, CDR2 SVGAGI (reference sequence). The CDR3 DNA follows: TGTGCCAGCAGTCTTACTGGGGGGGACGGGCAGCCCCAGCATTTT. Amino acid sequence: CASSLTGGDGQPQHF.

In this sample, this clonotype turned up many times. V usage is TRBV10-3 and J usage is TRBJ1-5, with a weak D call TRBD1 (6 bases). Trimming took 11 bases from V and 3 from J, leaving 14 bases between them. The CDR3 consists of 13 residues. Germline V gives CDR1 ENHRY, CDR2 SYGVKD. The CDR3 coding sequence is TGTGCCTCTAGGACAGCGTCCAATCAGCCCCAGCATTTT. Its protein product is CASRTASNQPQHF.

This clonotype was seen ten or more times. The chain links TRBV7-9 to TRBJ2-3; D uncertain. Germline lookup yields CDR1 SEHNR and CDR2 FQNEAQ (reference sequence). This CDR3 comprises 15 residues. V was pared by 1 base and J by 0 bases, with 8 bases between. Here the CDR3 reads CASSLGSSSTDTQYF. The CDR3 region has the DNA TGTGCCAGCAGCTTAGGGTCATCTAGCACAGATACGCAGTATTTT.

The sample holds a few counts of this clonotype. This sequence joins TRBV7-8 and TRBJ1-3; no reliable D call. The CDR3 is 17 residues long. The ends were cut back, 1 base at V and 1 base at J, with 14 bases in the middle. CDR1 and CDR2 (germline): SGHVS, FQNEAQ. This chain's CDR3 is CASSLDSLRKSGNTIYF. In nucleotides, the CDR3 is TGTGCCAGCAGCTTAGACAGCCTCCGAAAGTCTGGAAACACCATATATTTT.